This paragraph reports one T cell receptor (beta chain). Its antigen is unknown. The sample originates from a study of tissue T cells after allogeneic stem cell transplantation. Overall study context: Of the grafts for graft-versus-host disease patients, four were unmodified and three CD34-selected. General study points: Only a limited share of tissue TCRs appeared in blood or spleen.

Per germline, CDR1 LNHDA and CDR2 SQIVND (reference sequence). The V end was cut by 6 bases, the J end by 0 bases, with 9 bases between. CDR3 size: 15 residues. TCRdb keeps only in-frame clones here, not all; method: immunoSEQ multiplex PCR. The sample shows about a thousand clones, about two thirds of them seen only once. Enrolled prospectively were adult allogeneic hematopoietic cell transplant recipients whose graft-versus-host disease was steroid-refractory. Autopsy tissues spanned esophagus to rectum, liver, skin, and lymphoid organs including spleen. Sequencing was performed on esophageal tissue, taken at autopsy. The TCR originated in a female patient aged 40-70 years with steroid-refractory graft-versus-host disease after an allogeneic stem cell transplant. Part of the T cell pool may stem from the graft donor. This sequence joins TRBV19 and TRBJ2-6; possible D gene TRBD1, 5 bases. In DNA, the CDR3 is TGTGCCAGTAGCCAAACAGGCTCTGGGGCCAACGTCCTGACTTTC. Translation gives CASSQTGSGANVLTF.